This is a list of T cell receptor beta chains from one sample in a study of T cells in localized non-small cell lung cancer. Measured with immunoSEQ multiplex PCR; TCRdb has only the in-frame clones, and not every one. The sample shows more than 20,000 clones, over 65% of them seen only once. The sample here was PBMCs, taken before any cancer treatment. The source is a woman aged 35-75 years with stage II squamous cell lung carcinoma. Both conserved end residues are part of each CDR3. A D gene is named only where the DNA matches it firmly. The listing skips clone size in some rows; elsewhere it reads once, few, many or a size class.

CDR3 protein: CASSLGSIGTNTEAFF
CDR3 DNA: TGTGCCAGCAGCTTAGGGTCCATTGGGACGAACACTGAAGCTTTCTTT
J gene: TRBJ1-1
clone size: NA
V gene: TRBV7-8
D gene: NA

CDR3 protein: CASSVGPLGGRNTEAFF
CDR3 DNA: TGTGCCAGCAGCGTAGGTCCCCTAGGGGGGAGGAACACTGAAGCTTTCTTT
J gene: TRBJ1-1
clone size: NA
V gene: TRBV9
D gene: NA

CDR3 protein: CATRGESSYNEQFF
CDR3 DNA: TGTGCCACCCGGGGGGAGAGCTCCTACAATGAGCAGTTCTTC
J gene: TRBJ2-1
clone size: NA
V gene: TRBV10-3
D gene: TRBD2

CDR3 protein: CASSVLAGGRTDTQYF
CDR3 DNA: TGTGCCAGCAGCGTTCTAGCGGGAGGCCGCACAGATACGCAGTATTTT
J gene: TRBJ2-3
clone size: NA
V gene: TRBV9
D gene: TRBD2

CDR3 protein: CASSSGPTYQETQYF
CDR3 DNA: TGTGCCAGCAGCTCGGGACCGACGTACCAAGAGACCCAGTACTTC
J gene: TRBJ2-5
clone size: few
V gene: TRBV7-6
D gene: NA

CDR3 protein: CASGTSGKTGELFF
CDR3 DNA: TGCGCCAGCGGGACTAGCGGAAAAACCGGGGAGCTGTTTTTT
J gene: TRBJ2-2
clone size: NA
V gene: TRBV5-1
D gene: TRBD2

CDR3 protein: CASSLAGTAYSGNTIYF
CDR3 DNA: TGTGCCAGCAGTTTAGCCGGGACAGCTTACTCTGGAAACACCATATATTTT
J gene: TRBJ1-3
clone size: NA
V gene: TRBV28
D gene: TRBD1

CDR3 protein: CASRRETAYNEQFF
CDR3 DNA: TGTGCCAGCAGGCGGGAGACCGCCTACAATGAGCAGTTCTTC
J gene: TRBJ2-1
clone size: NA
V gene: TRBV27
D gene: TRBD2

CDR3 protein: CASSLMGRGTEAFF
CDR3 DNA: TGTGCCAGCAGCTTGATGGGTCGGGGCACTGAAGCTTTCTTT
J gene: TRBJ1-1
clone size: NA
V gene: TRBV5-6
D gene: NA

CDR3 protein: CASSPEVGGGTYEQYF
CDR3 DNA: TGTGCCAGCAGCCCAGAGGTGGGCGGGGGGACCTACGAGCAGTACTTC
J gene: TRBJ2-7
clone size: NA
V gene: TRBV7-6
D gene: TRBD2

CDR3 protein: CASSENTEAFF
CDR3 DNA: TGCGCCAGCAGTGAAAACACTGAAGCTTTCTTT
J gene: TRBJ1-1
clone size: NA
V gene: TRBV5-1
D gene: NA

CDR3 protein: CASSFGGTSTDTQYF
CDR3 DNA: TGTGCCAGCAGCTTCGGGGGGACTAGCACAGATACGCAGTATTTT
J gene: TRBJ2-3
clone size: few
V gene: TRBV9
D gene: TRBD2

CDR3 protein: CASSDWDQRGGNEQFF
CDR3 DNA: TGTGCCAGCAGCGATTGGGACCAGCGGGGGGGTAATGAGCAGTTCTTC
J gene: TRBJ2-1
clone size: NA
V gene: TRBV5-8
D gene: TRBD2

CDR3 protein: CASSQESGRIAGELFF
CDR3 DNA: TGTGCCAGCAGCCAAGAAAGCGGGAGGATCGCCGGGGAGCTGTTTTTT
J gene: TRBJ2-2
clone size: few
V gene: TRBV4-2
D gene: TRBD2

CDR3 protein: CASSLREGEGNEQFF
CDR3 DNA: TGCGCCAGCAGCCTCCGTGAGGGCGAGGGTAATGAGCAGTTCTTC
J gene: TRBJ2-1
clone size: NA
V gene: TRBV4-3
D gene: NA

CDR3 protein: CAIRPGLDRYEQYF
CDR3 DNA: TGTGCCATCAGGCCGGGACTAGATCGGTACGAGCAGTACTTC
J gene: TRBJ2-7
clone size: NA
V gene: TRBV10-3
D gene: TRBD2

CDR3 protein: CASSLLGGGHSNTEAFF
CDR3 DNA: TGTGCCAGCAGTTTACTGGGGGGGGGCCATTCGAACACTGAAGCTTTCTTT
J gene: TRBJ1-1
clone size: NA
V gene: TRBV28
D gene: NA

CDR3 protein: CASSFSGSEQYF
CDR3 DNA: TGTGCCAGCAGCTTCAGTGGGAGCGAGCAGTACTTC
J gene: TRBJ2-7
clone size: NA
V gene: TRBV5-6
D gene: NA

CDR3 protein: CASSRIVATGELFF
CDR3 DNA: TGTGCCAGCAGCCGAATAGTCGCCACCGGGGAGCTGTTTTTT
J gene: TRBJ2-2
clone size: NA
V gene: TRBV11-3
D gene: NA

CDR3 protein: CASSSNTEAFF
CDR3 DNA: TGTGCCAGCAGTTCTAACACTGAAGCTTTCTTT
J gene: TRBJ1-1
clone size: NA
V gene: TRBV6-1
D gene: NA

CDR3 protein: CASSRTGLAYEQYF
CDR3 DNA: TGCGCCAGCAGCCGAACGGGACTAGCCTACGAGCAGTACTTC
J gene: TRBJ2-7
clone size: NA
V gene: TRBV4-1
D gene: TRBD2

CDR3 protein: CATRLEDQPQHF
CDR3 DNA: TGTGCCACCAGACTAGAGGATCAGCCCCAGCATTTT
J gene: TRBJ1-5
clone size: NA
V gene: TRBV28
D gene: NA

CDR3 protein: CASSLIPGATDTQYF
CDR3 DNA: TGTGCCAGCAGCTTAATTCCAGGGGCCACAGATACGCAGTATTTT
J gene: TRBJ2-3
clone size: NA
V gene: TRBV11-3
D gene: NA

CDR3 protein: CASSEGQFTDTQYF
CDR3 DNA: TGTGCCAGCAGTGAGGGACAGTTCACAGATACGCAGTATTTT
J gene: TRBJ2-3
clone size: NA
V gene: TRBV6-1
D gene: TRBD1

CDR3 protein: CASSEASSGRRADEQFF
CDR3 DNA: TGTGCCAGCAGTGAAGCATCAAGCGGGAGAAGGGCGGACGAGCAGTTCTTC
J gene: TRBJ2-1
clone size: NA
V gene: TRBV6-1
D gene: TRBD2

CDR3 protein: CASSLPSSYEQYF
CDR3 DNA: TGTGCCAGCAGCTTACCGAGCTCCTACGAGCAGTACTTC
J gene: TRBJ2-7
clone size: NA
V gene: TRBV7-2
D gene: NA

CDR3 protein: CASSPLQREYTDTQYF
CDR3 DNA: TGTGCCAGCAGCCCCTTGCAGCGGGAATACACAGATACGCAGTATTTT
J gene: TRBJ2-3
clone size: NA
V gene: TRBV4-2
D gene: TRBD2

CDR3 protein: CAWSVLSEFSVFF
CDR3 DNA: TGTGCCTGGAGTGTACTGAGCGAGTTTTCGGTGTTCTTC
J gene: TRBJ2-1
clone size: NA
V gene: TRBV30
D gene: NA

CDR3 protein: CASSIGTSSYEQYF
CDR3 DNA: TGTGCCAGTAGTATAGGGACTAGCAGCTACGAGCAGTACTTC
J gene: TRBJ2-7
clone size: NA
V gene: TRBV19
D gene: TRBD2

CDR3 protein: CASSFRDRWGSPLHF
CDR3 DNA: TGTGCCAGCAGTTTCCGGGACCGCTGGGGTTCACCCCTCCACTTT
J gene: TRBJ1-6
clone size: once
V gene: TRBV28
D gene: NA

CDR3 protein: CASSLGGLLMEYGYTF
CDR3 DNA: TGTGCCAGCAGTTTGGGGGGGCTCCTTATGGAGTATGGCTACACCTTC
J gene: TRBJ1-2
clone size: NA
V gene: TRBV28
D gene: NA

CDR3 protein: CASSIPAGANEKLFF
CDR3 DNA: TGTGCCAGTAGTATCCCGGCAGGGGCTAATGAAAAACTGTTTTTT
J gene: TRBJ1-4
clone size: NA
V gene: TRBV19
D gene: NA

CDR3 protein: CASSVDPENSPAFF
CDR3 DNA: TGTGCCAGCAGCGTAGACCCCGAGAATAGTCCAGCTTTCTTT
J gene: TRBJ1-1
clone size: NA
V gene: TRBV9
D gene: NA

CDR3 protein: CASSIGVAAAYNEQFF
CDR3 DNA: TGTGCCAGCAGCATCGGAGTAGCCGCCGCCTACAATGAGCAGTTCTTC
J gene: TRBJ2-1
clone size: NA
V gene: TRBV5-8
D gene: NA

CDR3 protein: CASSSSGSSGEQYF
CDR3 DNA: TGCGCCAGCAGCTCTAGCGGGAGTTCAGGCGAGCAGTACTTC
J gene: TRBJ2-7
clone size: NA
V gene: TRBV4-1
D gene: TRBD2

CDR3 protein: CSVTGQGSYNEQFF
CDR3 DNA: TGCAGCGTGACCGGACAGGGTTCCTACAATGAGCAGTTCTTC
J gene: TRBJ2-1
clone size: NA
V gene: TRBV29-1
D gene: TRBD1

CDR3 protein: CASRLGQALRQYF
CDR3 DNA: TGTGCCAGCAGACTTGGACAGGCCCTCCGGCAGTACTTC
J gene: TRBJ2-7
clone size: NA
V gene: TRBV28
D gene: TRBD1

CDR3 protein: CASSLSTDTQYF
CDR3 DNA: TGTGCCAGCAGCCTAAGCACAGATACGCAGTATTTT
J gene: TRBJ2-3
clone size: NA
V gene: TRBV14
D gene: NA

CDR3 protein: CASSIRTSGNTGELFF
CDR3 DNA: TGTGCCAGCTCAATTCGGACTAGCGGAAACACCGGGGAGCTGTTTTTT
J gene: TRBJ2-2
clone size: NA
V gene: TRBV18
D gene: TRBD2

CDR3 protein: CASSQSTGRGDTEAFF
CDR3 DNA: TGTGCCAGCAGCCAATCTACGGGCAGGGGGGACACTGAAGCTTTCTTT
J gene: TRBJ1-1
clone size: NA
V gene: TRBV4-2
D gene: TRBD1

CDR3 protein: CASRRDRGETQYF
CDR3 DNA: TGTGCCAGCAGGAGGGACAGGGGAGAGACCCAGTACTTC
J gene: TRBJ2-5
clone size: NA
V gene: TRBV2
D gene: TRBD1

CDR3 protein: CASSLGTGGNQPQHF
CDR3 DNA: TGTGCCAGCAGCTTGGGGACAGGGGGCAATCAGCCCCAGCATTTT
J gene: TRBJ1-5
clone size: NA
V gene: TRBV5-4
D gene: TRBD1

CDR3 protein: CASRDALSTDTQYF
CDR3 DNA: TGTGCCAGCAGGGACGCATTAAGCACAGATACGCAGTATTTT
J gene: TRBJ2-3
clone size: NA
V gene: TRBV7-2
D gene: NA

CDR3 protein: CASSPPTRNTGNTIYF
CDR3 DNA: TGTGCCAGCTCACCACCGACCCGGAATACTGGAAACACCATATATTTT
J gene: TRBJ1-3
clone size: NA
V gene: TRBV18
D gene: NA